This TCR beta chain was profiled in a study of T cells after yellow fever vaccination. Germline loops: CDR1 MGHDK, CDR2 SYGVNS. The length of the CDR3 is 10 residues. Trimming stripped 7 bases from V and 8 bases from J, with 8 bases between. A note on this clonotype: The antigen is unknown.

Whole-study findings and limits: The bulk population could contribute abundant contaminating clonotypes to FACS-sorted repertoires.

It was through 5'RACE template switching that TCR cDNA was made, with a universal primer site and UMIs added. One entry per CDR3 protein, called by TCRdb with MiXCR from the 5' RACE reads. Of 500,000 to 650,000 distinct CDR3 sequences in the sample, 17% were seen once. The sequence was obtained from a young man who received the YFV17D yellow fever vaccine. Material: PBMCs, obtained around 5 days after the first yellow fever vaccination. The chain has TRBV25-1 and TRBJ1-1; D is ambiguous. The DNA for the CDR3 is TGTGCCAGCAAATCAAAAGAAGCTTTCTTT. Its translation: CASKSKEAFF.